Listed here is a single T cell receptor (beta chain). Its antigen is not identified. The treatment was: approximately nine-day PBMC culture with coronavirus spike peptide pools or control peptides (ViraFEST assay). Having spent less than 12 days in culture, CD4+ T cells were then isolated by negative selection. This sample is drawn from a study of vaccination and CD4 T cells after COVID-19. Turning to the study itself: Sampling that followed vaccination took place a median approximately 72 days after dose two, within a range of 14 to 241. The stimulus for the cells was overlapping spike peptides derived from SARS-CoV-2, HCoV-NL63, HCoV-OC43 and HCoV-229E.

Notes on the study in general: Spike mono-reactivity applied to 304 of 307 vaccine-specific clones detected in convalescent patients.

Germline assignment: CDR1 SGHVS and CDR2 FNYEAQ. The CDR3 length is 14 residues. Trimming removed 7 bases from V and 8 bases from J, with 15 bases in between. Cultured CD4+ T cell DNA underwent sequencing with the Oncomine TCR Beta short-read assay. One entry per CDR3 protein, called by TCRdb with MiXCR from the PCR reads. The table lists approximately 12,000 distinct CDR3 sequences, 55% to 65% of them singletons, with less than 9.5% in the top ten. This rearrangement joins TRBV7-6 to TRBJ1-6; D might be TRBD1 (5 bases). The receptor's source is a human donor who had recovered from COVID-19. Input material: CD4+ T cells from blood, cultured in vitro. This chain's CDR3 is CASKVGPGDSPLHF. In DNA, the CDR3 is TGTGCCAGCAAGGTCGGGCCGGGGGATTCACCCCTCCACTTT.